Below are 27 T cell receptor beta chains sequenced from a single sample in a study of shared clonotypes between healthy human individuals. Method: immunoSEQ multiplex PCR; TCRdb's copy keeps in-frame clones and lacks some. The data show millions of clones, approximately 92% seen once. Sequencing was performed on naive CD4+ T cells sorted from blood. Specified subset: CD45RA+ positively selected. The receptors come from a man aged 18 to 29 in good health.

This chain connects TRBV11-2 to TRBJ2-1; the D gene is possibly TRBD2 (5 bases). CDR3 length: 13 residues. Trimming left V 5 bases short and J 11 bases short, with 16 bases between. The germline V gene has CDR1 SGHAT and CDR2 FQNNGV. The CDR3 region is CASSRGASPKQFF. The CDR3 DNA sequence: TGTGCCAGCAGCCGGGGAGCCTCCCCGAAGCAGTTCTTC.

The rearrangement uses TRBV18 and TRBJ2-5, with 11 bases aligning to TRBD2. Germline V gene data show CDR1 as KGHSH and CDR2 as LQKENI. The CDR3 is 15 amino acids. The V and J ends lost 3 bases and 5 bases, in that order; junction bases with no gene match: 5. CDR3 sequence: CASSPASGRLETQYF. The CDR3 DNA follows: TGTGCCAGCTCACCCGCTAGCGGGAGGTTGGAGACCCAGTACTTC.

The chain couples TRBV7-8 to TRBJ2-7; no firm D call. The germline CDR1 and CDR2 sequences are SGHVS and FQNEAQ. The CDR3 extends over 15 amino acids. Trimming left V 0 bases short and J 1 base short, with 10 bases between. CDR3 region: CASSLAPGASYEQYF. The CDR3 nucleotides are TGTGCCAGCAGCTTAGCTCCGGGCGCGTCCTACGAGCAGTACTTC.

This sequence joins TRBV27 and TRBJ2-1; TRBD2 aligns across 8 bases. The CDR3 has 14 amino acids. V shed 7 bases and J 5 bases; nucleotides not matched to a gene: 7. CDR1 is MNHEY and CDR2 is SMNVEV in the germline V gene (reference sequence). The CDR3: CASTRGLAHNEQFF. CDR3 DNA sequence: TGTGCCAGCACTAGAGGACTAGCTCACAATGAGCAGTTCTTC.

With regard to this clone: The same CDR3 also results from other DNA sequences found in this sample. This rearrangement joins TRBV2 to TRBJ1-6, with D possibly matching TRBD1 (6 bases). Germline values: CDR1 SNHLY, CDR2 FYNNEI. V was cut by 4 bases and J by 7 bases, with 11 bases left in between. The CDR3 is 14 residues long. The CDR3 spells CASSGGTPNSPLHF. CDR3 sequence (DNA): TGTGCCAGCAGTGGGGGGACACCCAATTCACCCCTCCACTTT.

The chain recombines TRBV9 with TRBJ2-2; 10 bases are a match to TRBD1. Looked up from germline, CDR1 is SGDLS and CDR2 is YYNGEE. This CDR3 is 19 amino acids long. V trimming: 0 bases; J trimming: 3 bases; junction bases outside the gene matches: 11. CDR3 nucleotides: TGTGCCAGCAGCGTAGGACAGGGGGCTTCCATAAAGGACACCGGGGAGCTGTTTTTT. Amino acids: CASSVGQGASIKDTGELFF.

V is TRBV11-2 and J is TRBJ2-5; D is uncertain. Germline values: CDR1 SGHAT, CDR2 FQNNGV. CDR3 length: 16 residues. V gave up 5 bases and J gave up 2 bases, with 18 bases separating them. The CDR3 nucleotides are TGTGCCAGCAGCCCTGGCTTCGGCTTGAAGCAAGAGACCCAGTACTTC. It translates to CASSPGFGLKQETQYF.

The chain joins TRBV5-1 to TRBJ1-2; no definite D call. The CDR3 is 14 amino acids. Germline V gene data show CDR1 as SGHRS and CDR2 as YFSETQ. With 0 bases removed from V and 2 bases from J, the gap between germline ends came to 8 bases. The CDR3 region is CASSLDRKNYGYTF. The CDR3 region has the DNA TGCGCCAGCAGCTTGGACAGAAAGAACTATGGCTACACCTTC.

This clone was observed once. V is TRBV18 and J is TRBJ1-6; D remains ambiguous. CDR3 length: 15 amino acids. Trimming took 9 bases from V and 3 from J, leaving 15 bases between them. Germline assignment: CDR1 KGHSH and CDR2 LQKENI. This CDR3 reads CARPSEAIYNSPLHF. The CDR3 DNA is TGTGCCAGGCCCTCGGAGGCGATCTATAATTCACCCCTCCACTTT.

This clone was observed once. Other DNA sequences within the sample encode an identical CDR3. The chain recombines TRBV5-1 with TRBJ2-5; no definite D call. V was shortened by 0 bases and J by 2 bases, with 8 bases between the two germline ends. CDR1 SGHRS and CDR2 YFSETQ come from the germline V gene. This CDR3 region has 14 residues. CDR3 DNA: TGCGCCAGCAGCTTGGGTGCAGGACAAGAGACCCAGTACTTC. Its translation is CASSLGAGQETQYF.

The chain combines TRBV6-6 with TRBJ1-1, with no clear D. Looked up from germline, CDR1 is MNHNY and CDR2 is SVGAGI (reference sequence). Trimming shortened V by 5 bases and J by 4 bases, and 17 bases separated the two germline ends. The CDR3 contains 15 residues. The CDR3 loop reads CASSHPPGEVTEAFF. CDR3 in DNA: TGTGCCAGCAGTCACCCCCCTGGGGAGGTCACTGAAGCTTTCTTT.

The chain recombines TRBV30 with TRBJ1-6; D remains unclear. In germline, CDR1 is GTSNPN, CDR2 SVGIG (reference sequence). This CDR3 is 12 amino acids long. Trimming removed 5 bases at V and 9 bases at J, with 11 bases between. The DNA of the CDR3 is TGTGCCTGGGGGCGGGTGGGTTCACCCCTCCACTTT. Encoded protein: CAWGRVGSPLHF.

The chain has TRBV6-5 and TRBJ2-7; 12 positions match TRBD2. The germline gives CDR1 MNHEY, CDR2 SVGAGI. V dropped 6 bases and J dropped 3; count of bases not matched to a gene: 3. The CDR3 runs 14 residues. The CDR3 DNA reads TGTGCCAGCAGACTAGCGGGAGGAATCTACGAGCAGTACTTC. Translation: CASRLAGGIYEQYF.

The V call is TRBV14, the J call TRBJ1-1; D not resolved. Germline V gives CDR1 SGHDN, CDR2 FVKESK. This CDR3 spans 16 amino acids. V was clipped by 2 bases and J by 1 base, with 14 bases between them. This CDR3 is CASSQIRPSGNTEAFF. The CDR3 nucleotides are TGTGCCAGCAGCCAAATACGGCCCTCCGGGAACACTGAAGCTTTCTTT.

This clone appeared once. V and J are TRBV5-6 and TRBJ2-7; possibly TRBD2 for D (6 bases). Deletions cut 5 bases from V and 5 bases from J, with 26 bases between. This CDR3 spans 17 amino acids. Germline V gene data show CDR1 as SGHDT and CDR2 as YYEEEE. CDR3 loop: CASSFPRDAGYLNEQYF. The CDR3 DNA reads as TGTGCCAGCAGTTTTCCGCGGGACGCCGGCTATTTAAACGAGCAGTACTTC.

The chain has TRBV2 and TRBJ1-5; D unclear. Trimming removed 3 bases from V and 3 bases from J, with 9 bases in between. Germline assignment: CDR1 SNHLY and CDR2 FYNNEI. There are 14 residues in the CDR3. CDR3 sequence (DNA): TGTGCCAGCAGTGAGTACAGAAACAATCAGCCCCAGCATTTT. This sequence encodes CASSEYRNNQPQHF.

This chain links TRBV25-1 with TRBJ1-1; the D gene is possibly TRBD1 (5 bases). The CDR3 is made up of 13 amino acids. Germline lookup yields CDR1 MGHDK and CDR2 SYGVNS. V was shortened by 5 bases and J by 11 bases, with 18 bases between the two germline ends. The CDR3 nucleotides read TGTGCCAGCAGTTCCTGGGACTTTTCAAGGGCTTTCTTT. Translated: CASSSWDFSRAFF.

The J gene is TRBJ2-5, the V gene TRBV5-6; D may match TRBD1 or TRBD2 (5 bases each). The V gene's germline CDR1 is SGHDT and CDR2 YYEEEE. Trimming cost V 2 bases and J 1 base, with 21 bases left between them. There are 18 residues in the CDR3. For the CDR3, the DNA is TGTGCCAGCAGCTTTGGGCCCGGGACCGCGAGACTCCAAGAGACCCAGTACTTC. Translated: CASSFGPGTARLQETQYF.

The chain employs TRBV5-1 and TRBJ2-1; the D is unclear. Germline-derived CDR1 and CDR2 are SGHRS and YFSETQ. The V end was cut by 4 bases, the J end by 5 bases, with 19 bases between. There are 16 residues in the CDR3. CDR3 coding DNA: TGCGCCAGCAGCCTTGCACCCCCCCCAACACACAATGAGCAGTTCTTC. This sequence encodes CASSLAPPPTHNEQFF.

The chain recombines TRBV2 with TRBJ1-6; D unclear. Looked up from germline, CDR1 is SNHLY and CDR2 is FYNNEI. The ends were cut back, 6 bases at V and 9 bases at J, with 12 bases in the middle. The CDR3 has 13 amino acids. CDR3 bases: TGTGCCAGCAGCTGGGAGGCCTCTTCACCCCTCCACTTT. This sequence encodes CASSWEASSPLHF.

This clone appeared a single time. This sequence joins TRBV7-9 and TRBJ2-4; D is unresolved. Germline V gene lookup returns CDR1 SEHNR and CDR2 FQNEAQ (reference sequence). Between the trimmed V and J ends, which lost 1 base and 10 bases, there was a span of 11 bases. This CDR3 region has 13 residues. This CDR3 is CASSLGQYGIQYF. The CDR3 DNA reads TGTGCCAGCAGCTTAGGACAATATGGGATTCAGTACTTC.

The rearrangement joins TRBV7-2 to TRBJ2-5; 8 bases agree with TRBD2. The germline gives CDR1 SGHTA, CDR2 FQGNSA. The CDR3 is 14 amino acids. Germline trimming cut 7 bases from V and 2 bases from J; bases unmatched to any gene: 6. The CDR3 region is CASTSGTRQETQYF. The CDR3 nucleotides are TGTGCCAGCACCTCCGGGACTAGACAAGAGACCCAGTACTTC.

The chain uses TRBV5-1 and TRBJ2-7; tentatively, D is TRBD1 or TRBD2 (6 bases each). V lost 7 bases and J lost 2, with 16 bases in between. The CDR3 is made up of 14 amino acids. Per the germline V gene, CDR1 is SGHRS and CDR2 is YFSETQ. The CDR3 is CASRSTGAAYEQYF. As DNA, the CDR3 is TGCGCCAGCCGTTCTACGGGGGCTGCCTACGAGCAGTACTTC.

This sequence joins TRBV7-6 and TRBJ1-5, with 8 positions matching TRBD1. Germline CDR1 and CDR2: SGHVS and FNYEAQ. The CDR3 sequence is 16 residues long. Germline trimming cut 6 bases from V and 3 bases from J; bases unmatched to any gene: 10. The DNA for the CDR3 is TGTGCCAGCAGTCAAGGACAGGGCAACACCAATCAGCCCCAGCATTTT. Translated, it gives CASSQGQGNTNQPQHF.

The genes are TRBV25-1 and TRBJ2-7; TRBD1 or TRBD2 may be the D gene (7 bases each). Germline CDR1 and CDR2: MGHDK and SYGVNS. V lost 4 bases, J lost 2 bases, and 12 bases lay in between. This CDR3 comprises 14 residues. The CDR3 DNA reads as TGTGCCAGCAGTGGACAGGGAGGGACCTACGAGCAGTACTTC. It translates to CASSGQGGTYEQYF.

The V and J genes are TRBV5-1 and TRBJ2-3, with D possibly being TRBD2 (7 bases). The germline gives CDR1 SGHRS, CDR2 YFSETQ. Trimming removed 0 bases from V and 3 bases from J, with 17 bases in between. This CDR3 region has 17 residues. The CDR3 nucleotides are TGCGCCAGCAGCTTGGTTGCGGGGGCCGGGGTAACAGATACGCAGTATTTT. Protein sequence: CASSLVAGAGVTDTQYF.

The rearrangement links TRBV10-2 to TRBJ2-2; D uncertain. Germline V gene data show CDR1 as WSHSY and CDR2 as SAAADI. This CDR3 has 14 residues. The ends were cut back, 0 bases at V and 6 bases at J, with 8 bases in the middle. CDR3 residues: CASSESYGSGELFF. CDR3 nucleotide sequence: TGCGCCAGCAGTGAGTCTTACGGTTCCGGGGAGCTGTTTTTT.